The 26 T cell receptor beta chains below all came from one sample that was sequenced in a study of shared clonotypes between healthy human individuals. Only CD45RO-negative cells positively selected for CCR7 counted as naive CD8 cells, so terminally differentiated effector memory CD45RA+ cells were excluded. The table came from immunoSEQ multiplex PCR; TCRdb's copy has only in-frame clones and leaves some out. This table has about 2 million clones, roughly 95% appearing once. Sample: naive CD8+ T cells sorted from blood. The source is a man aged 18 to 29 in good health.

CDR3 bases: TGTGCCAGCAGCCTCGATTCCGGGACAGGGGGACCAGATACGCAGTATTTT. As protein: CASSLDSGTGGPDTQYF. The V call is TRBV7-9, the J call TRBJ2-3; TRBD1 matches at 11 bases. The CDR3 has 17 residues. The germline V gene encodes CDR1 SEHNR and CDR2 FQNEAQ (reference sequence). J lost 4 bases, V lost 5 bases, and 11 bases had no gene match.

The chain couples TRBV11-2 to TRBJ2-7; the D gene is possibly TRBD1 (6 bases). This CDR3 region has 14 residues. Germline V lookup: CDR1 SGHAT, CDR2 FQNNGV. The V end lost 4 bases, the J end lost 3 bases, and 13 bases lay between the germline ends. The CDR3: CASSSERTVYEQYF. The DNA of the CDR3 is TGTGCCAGCAGCTCCGAAAGGACAGTCTACGAGCAGTACTTC.

The chain joins TRBV27 to TRBJ1-1; possible D gene TRBD1, 6 bases. The V end was cut by 5 bases, the J end by 4 bases, with 11 bases between. Germline values: CDR1 MNHEY, CDR2 SMNVEV (reference sequence). CDR3 length: 13 residues. CDR3 in amino acids: CASSKGVATEAFF. The CDR3 bases are TGTGCCAGCAGTAAGGGGGTAGCCACTGAAGCTTTCTTT.

V gene TRBV29-1 combines with J gene TRBJ1-1; TRBD1 matches 8 bases. CDR1 is SQVTM and CDR2 is ANQGSEA in the germline V gene. The CDR3 extends over 14 amino acids. The trim removed 6 bases at V and 3 bases at J, leaving 9 bases unmatched. DNA for the CDR3: TGCAGCGTCCTAGACAGGGGCGAGGACACTGAAGCTTTCTTT. Its protein is CSVLDRGEDTEAFF.

The gene calls are TRBV28 and TRBJ2-7; a possible D gene is TRBD1 (6 bases). This CDR3 region has 14 residues. Germline V gene sequence: CDR1 MDHEN, CDR2 SYDVKM. Trimming shortened V by 2 bases and J by 1 base, and 9 bases separated the two germline ends. The CDR3 loop is CASSLGGRSYEQYF. In DNA form, the CDR3 reads TGTGCCAGCAGTTTAGGGGGCAGGTCCTACGAGCAGTACTTC.

V and J are TRBV5-5 and TRBJ1-2; possible D gene TRBD1, 5 bases. V was shortened by 2 bases and J by 0 bases, with 14 bases between the two germline ends. Germline-derived CDR1 and CDR2 are SGHKS and YYEKEE (reference sequence). The length of the CDR3 is 16 residues. CDR3 nucleotides: TGTGCCAGCAGCTTTGCATTCCAGGGAGCTAACTATGGCTACACCTTC. It specifies CASSFAFQGANYGYTF.

The CDR3 nucleotides are TGTGCCAGCAGCACCCCGGGGGAGGCCAGTCAAGAGACCCAGTACTTC. It translates to CASSTPGEASQETQYF. The rearrangement joins TRBV7-8 to TRBJ2-5; D might be TRBD2 (6 bases). V was cut by 5 bases and J by 2 bases, with 18 bases left in between. The CDR3 sequence is 16 residues long. The germline V gene has CDR1 SGHVS and CDR2 FQNEAQ.

The chain has TRBV7-9 and TRBJ2-7; TRBD1 or TRBD2 may be the D gene (6 bases each). Germline values: CDR1 SEHNR, CDR2 FQNEAQ (reference sequence). Trimming left V 4 bases short and J 2 bases short, with 18 bases between. The length of the CDR3 is 16 residues. CDR3 nucleotides: TGTGCCAGCAGCTCCCTGGGGGGCCAGTCGCCCTACGAGCAGTACTTC. Residues: CASSSLGGQSPYEQYF.

The chain carries TRBV15 and TRBJ1-1; 10 bases match TRBD1. V lost 3 bases, J lost 5 bases, and 3 bases stayed unmatched. The CDR3 has 14 residues. Germline CDR1 LNHNV, CDR2 YYDKDF (reference sequence). The CDR3 nucleotides read TGTGCCACCAGCAGGGGGGACAGGGGAACTGAAGCTTTCTTT. Its protein is CATSRGDRGTEAFF. Drawing the rest from reference TRBV15 and TRBJ1-1, the complete variable domain is DAMVIQNPRYQVTQFGKPVTLSCSQTLNHNVMYWYQQKSSQAPKLLFHYYDKDFNNEADTPDNFQSRRPNTSFCFLDIRSPGLGDTAMYLCATSRGDRGTEAFFGQGTRLTVV.

This clone was counted once. This same CDR3 is encoded by further DNA sequences in the sample. The rearrangement uses TRBV4-3 and TRBJ1-1; 7 positions agree with TRBD1. CDR3 length: 14 residues. The trim removed 4 bases at V and 2 bases at J, leaving 4 bases unmatched. The germline gives CDR1 LGHNA, CDR2 YSLEER. Here the CDR3 DNA reads TGCGCCAGCAGCCCTGGGACAGCAAACACTGAAGCTTTCTTT. This gives the protein CASSPGTANTEAFF.

The CDR3 DNA reads as TGTGCCAGTTGTTGCGGGGGGAACACAGATACGCAGTATTTT. It codes for CASCCGGNTDTQYF. V is TRBV6-5 and J is TRBJ2-3; 8 bases line up with TRBD2. V shed 9 bases, J shed 2 bases, and the junction held 7 bases outside the gene matches. The germline V gene has CDR1 MNHEY and CDR2 SVGAGI. This CDR3 contains 14 residues.

V is TRBV2 and J is TRBJ1-4; 8 bases line up with TRBD1. CDR1 SNHLY and CDR2 FYNNEI come from the germline V gene. With 10 bases clipped from V and 7 bases from J, the junction kept 11 bases outside the gene matches. The length of the CDR3 is 14 residues. CDR3 coding DNA: TGTGCCACCATAGACAGGGGCAGGGGTGAAAAACTGTTTTTT. This gives the protein CATIDRGRGEKLFF.

The chain has TRBV4-1 and TRBJ1-4; D unclear. Germline V gene data show CDR1 as MGHRA and CDR2 as YSYEKL. The CDR3 has 12 amino acids. V lost 6 bases to trimming and J lost 2 bases, with 4 bases between them. The CDR3: CASRQTNEKLFF. As DNA, the CDR3 is TGCGCCAGCAGACAGACTAATGAAAAACTGTTTTTT.

On this clone: Other nucleotide sequences in the sample specify the same CDR3. This sequence joins TRBV30 and TRBJ1-1; D remains unclear. This CDR3 region has 12 residues. The V end lost 4 bases, the J end lost 6 bases, and 12 bases lay between the germline ends. In germline, CDR1 is GTSNPN, CDR2 SVGIG (reference sequence). The CDR3 nucleotides are TGTGCCTGGAATCCCGGCAGACCTGAAGCTTTCTTT. It encodes CAWNPGRPEAFF. Together with reference TRBV30 and TRBJ1-1, the CDR3 gives the full variable domain: SQTIHQWPATLVQPVGSPLSLECTVEGTSNPNLYWYRQAAGRGLQLLFYSVGIGQISSEVPQNLSASRPQDRQFILSSKKLLLSDSGFYLCAWNPGRPEAFFGQGTRLTVV.

The CDR3 bases are TGTGCCTGGAGTGTTTGGGGCCTCAGCTCTGGGGCCAACGTCCTGACTTTC. Translating it yields CAWSVWGLSSGANVLTF. V usage is TRBV30 and J usage is TRBJ2-6; maybe TRBD1 (5 bases). Trimming pared 0 bases from V and 0 bases from J, leaving 12 bases between. Looked up from germline, CDR1 is GTSNPN and CDR2 is SVGIG (reference sequence). This CDR3 is 17 amino acids long.

The chain uses TRBV9 and TRBJ2-7, with 7 bases lining up with TRBD2. Per germline, CDR1 SGDLS and CDR2 YYNGEE. The J segment lost 0 bases and the V segment lost 3 bases, leaving 6 bases of the junction unmatched. This CDR3 comprises 15 residues. In nucleotides, the CDR3 is TGTGCCAGCAGCGCTGGGGGGGAAACCTCCTACGAGCAGTACTTC. As protein: CASSAGGETSYEQYF.

The J gene is TRBJ2-3, the V gene TRBV6-5; possibly TRBD1 for D (7 bases). With 11 bases removed from V and 7 bases from J, the gap between germline ends came to 19 bases. Germline values: CDR1 MNHEY, CDR2 SVGAGI. The CDR3 loop spans 13 amino acids. CDR3 nucleotides: TGTGCCGCGGGACAGTCCCCCGGGAATACGCAGTATTTT. The encoded protein is CAAGQSPGNTQYF.

The rearrangement links TRBV9 to TRBJ1-2; D is uncertain. There are 13 residues in the CDR3. Trimming took 3 bases from V and 8 from J, leaving 14 bases between them. CDR1 SGDLS and CDR2 YYNGEE come from the germline V gene. This CDR3 is CASSEGSVGGYTF. The CDR3 DNA reads TGTGCCAGCAGCGAGGGCTCGGTCGGGGGCTACACCTTC.

The genes are TRBV5-8 and TRBJ1-1; D is ambiguous. V was pared by 4 bases and J by 1 base, with 11 bases between. CDR3 length: 14 amino acids. The germline CDR1 and CDR2 sequences are SGHTS and YDEGEE. The CDR3 loop reads CASSQEPPNTEAFF. In nucleotides, the CDR3 is TGTGCCAGCAGCCAAGAACCCCCGAACACTGAAGCTTTCTTT. The whole variable domain, filled in from reference TRBV5-8 and TRBJ1-1, reads EAGVTQSPTHLIKTRGQQATLRCSPISGHTSVYWYQQALGLGLQFLLWYDEGEERNRGNFPPRFSGRQFPNYSSELNVNALELEDSALYLCASSQEPPNTEAFFGQGTRLTVV.

J is TRBJ1-5 and V is TRBV4-1; D call uncertain. The CDR3 contains 13 residues. CDR1 MGHRA and CDR2 YSYEKL come from the germline V gene. Trimming removed 0 bases from V and 3 bases from J, with 3 bases in between. CDR3 nucleotide sequence: TGCGCCAGCAGCCAAGACTACAATCAGCCCCAGCATTTT. It yields the protein CASSQDYNQPQHF.

The chain is built from TRBV6-6 and TRBJ2-5; weak D call: TRBD1 (6 bases). V lost 0 bases and J 3 bases, leaving 14 bases between the germline ends. Germline CDR1 is MNHNY and CDR2 is SVGAGI (reference sequence). The CDR3 spans 16 residues. CDR3 sequence reads: CASSYSRSRGKETQYF. DNA for the CDR3: TGTGCCAGCAGTTACTCTAGGTCCAGGGGCAAAGAGACCCAGTACTTC.

The V gene is TRBV6-5, the J gene TRBJ2-7, with 8 bases aligning to TRBD2. The CDR3 covers 13 residues. Trimming removed 5 bases from V and 6 bases from J; junction bases left unmatched: 6. CDR1 and CDR2 from the germline V gene are MNHEY and SVGAGI. For the CDR3, the DNA is TGTGCCAGCAGTGCGGGAGGCCCCTTCGAGCAGTACTTC. It yields the protein CASSAGGPFEQYF.

A note on this clone: The sample contains more than one DNA sequence encoding this CDR3. The chain uses TRBV27 and TRBJ1-5; possibly TRBD1 for D (6 bases). The germline V gene encodes CDR1 MNHEY and CDR2 SMNVEV (reference sequence). The CDR3 extends over 14 amino acids. V dropped 2 bases and J dropped 3 bases, with 8 bases sitting between them. CDR3 bases: TGTGCCAGCAGTTTAGGGGGCTACAATCAGCCCCAGCATTTT. This translates into CASSLGGYNQPQHF.

This sequence joins TRBV28 and TRBJ2-7; the match to TRBD2 covers 9 bases. Germline loops: CDR1 MDHEN, CDR2 SYDVKM. The CDR3 totals 14 residues. The V and J ends lost 6 bases and 6 bases, in that order; junction bases with no gene match: 9. CDR3 nucleotides: TGTGCCAGCAGCCCTAGCGGGGTTAACCTCGAGCAGTACTTC. Translation gives CASSPSGVNLEQYF.

This clone was seen a few times. The V and J genes are TRBV18 and TRBJ1-1; D ambiguous. V was trimmed by 3 bases and J by 1 base, leaving 9 bases between them. Germline assignment: CDR1 KGHSH and CDR2 LQKENI. The CDR3 is 14 residues long. Here the CDR3 reads CASSPRTENTEAFF. The CDR3 DNA follows: TGTGCCAGCTCACCCAGGACCGAGAACACTGAAGCTTTCTTT.

This clone occurred once. The same CDR3 can be traced to other DNA sequences in this sample. The chain is built from TRBV5-6 and TRBJ2-7, with D tentatively TRBD1 (5 bases). This CDR3 has 13 residues. The V end lost 0 bases, the J end lost 3 bases, and 7 bases lay between the germline ends. Germline CDR1 SGHDT, CDR2 YYEEEE. This CDR3 is CASSLVQGYEQYF. CDR3 coding DNA: TGTGCCAGCAGCTTGGTCCAGGGCTACGAGCAGTACTTC. The full variable domain, its missing parts supplied by reference TRBV5-6 and TRBJ2-7, is DAGVTQSPTHLIKTRGQQVTLRCSPKSGHDTVSWYQQALGQGPQFIFQYYEEEERQRGNFPDRFSGHQFPNYSSELNVNALLLGDSALYLCASSLVQGYEQYFGPGTRLTVT.